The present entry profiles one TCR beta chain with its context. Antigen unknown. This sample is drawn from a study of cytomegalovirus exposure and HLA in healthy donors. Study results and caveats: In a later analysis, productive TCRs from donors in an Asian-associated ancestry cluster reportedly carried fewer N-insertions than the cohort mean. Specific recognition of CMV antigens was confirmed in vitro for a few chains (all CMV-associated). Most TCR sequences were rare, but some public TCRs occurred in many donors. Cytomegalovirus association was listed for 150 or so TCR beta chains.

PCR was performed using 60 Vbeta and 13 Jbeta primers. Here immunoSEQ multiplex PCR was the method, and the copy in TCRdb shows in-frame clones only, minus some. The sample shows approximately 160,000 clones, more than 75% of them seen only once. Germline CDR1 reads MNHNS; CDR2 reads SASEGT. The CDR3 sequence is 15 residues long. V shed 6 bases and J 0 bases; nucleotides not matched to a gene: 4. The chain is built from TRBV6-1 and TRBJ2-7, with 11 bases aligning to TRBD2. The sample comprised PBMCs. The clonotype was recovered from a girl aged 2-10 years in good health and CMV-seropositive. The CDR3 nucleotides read TGTGCCAGCAGGCAAACTAGCGGGAGCTCCTACGAGCAGTACTTC. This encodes CASRQTSGSSYEQYF.